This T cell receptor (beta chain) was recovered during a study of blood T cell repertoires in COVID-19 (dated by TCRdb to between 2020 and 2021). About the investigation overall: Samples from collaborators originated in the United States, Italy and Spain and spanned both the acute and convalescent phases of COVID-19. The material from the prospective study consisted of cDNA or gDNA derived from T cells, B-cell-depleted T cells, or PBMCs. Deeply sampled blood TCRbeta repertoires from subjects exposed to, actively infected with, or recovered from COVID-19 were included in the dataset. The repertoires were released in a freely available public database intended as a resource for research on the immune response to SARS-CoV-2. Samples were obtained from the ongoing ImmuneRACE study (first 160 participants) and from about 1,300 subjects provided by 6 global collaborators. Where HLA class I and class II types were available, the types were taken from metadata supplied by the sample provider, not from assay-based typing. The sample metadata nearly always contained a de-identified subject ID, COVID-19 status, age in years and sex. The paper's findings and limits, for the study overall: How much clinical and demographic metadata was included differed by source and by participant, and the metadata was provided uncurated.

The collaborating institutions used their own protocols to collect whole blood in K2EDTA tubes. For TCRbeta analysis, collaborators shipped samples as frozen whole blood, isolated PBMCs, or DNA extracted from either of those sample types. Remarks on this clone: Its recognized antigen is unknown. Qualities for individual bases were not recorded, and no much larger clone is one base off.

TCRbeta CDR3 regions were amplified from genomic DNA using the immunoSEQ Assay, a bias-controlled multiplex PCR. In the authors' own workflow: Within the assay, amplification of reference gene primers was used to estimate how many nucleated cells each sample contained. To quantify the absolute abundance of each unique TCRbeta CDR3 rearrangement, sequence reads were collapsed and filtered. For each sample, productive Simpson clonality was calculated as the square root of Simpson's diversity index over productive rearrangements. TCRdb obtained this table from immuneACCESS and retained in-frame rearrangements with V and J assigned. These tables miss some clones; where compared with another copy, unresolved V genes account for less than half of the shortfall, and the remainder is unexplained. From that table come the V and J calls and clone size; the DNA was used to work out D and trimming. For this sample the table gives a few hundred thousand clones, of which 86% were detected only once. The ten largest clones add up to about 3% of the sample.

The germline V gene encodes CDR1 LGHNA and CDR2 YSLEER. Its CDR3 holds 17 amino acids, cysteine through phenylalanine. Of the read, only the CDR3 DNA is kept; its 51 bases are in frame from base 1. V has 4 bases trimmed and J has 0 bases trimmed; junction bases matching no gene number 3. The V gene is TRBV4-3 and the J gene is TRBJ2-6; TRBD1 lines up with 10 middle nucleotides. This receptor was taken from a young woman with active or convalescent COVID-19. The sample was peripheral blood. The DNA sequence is TGCGCCAGCAGCCGGGACAGGGGAAACTCTGGGGCCAACGTCCTGACTTTC. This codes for CASSRDRGNSGANVLTF.